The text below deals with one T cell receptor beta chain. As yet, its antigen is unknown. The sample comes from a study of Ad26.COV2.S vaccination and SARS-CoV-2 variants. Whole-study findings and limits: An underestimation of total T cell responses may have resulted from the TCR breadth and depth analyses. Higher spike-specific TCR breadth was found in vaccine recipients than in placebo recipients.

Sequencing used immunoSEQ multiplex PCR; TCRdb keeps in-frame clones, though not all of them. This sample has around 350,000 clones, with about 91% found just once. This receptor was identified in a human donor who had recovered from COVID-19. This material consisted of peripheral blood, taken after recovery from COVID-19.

The CDR3 DNA sequence: TGTGCCAGCAGTGCAGGGGGGTTGAATTCACCCCTCCACTTT. This sequence encodes CASSAGGLNSPLHF. The V and J genes are TRBV9 and TRBJ1-6, with 7 positions matching TRBD1. V was pared by 5 bases and J by 7 bases, with 6 bases of the junction left unmatched. There are 14 residues in the CDR3. Looked up from germline, CDR1 is SGDLS and CDR2 is YYNGEE.